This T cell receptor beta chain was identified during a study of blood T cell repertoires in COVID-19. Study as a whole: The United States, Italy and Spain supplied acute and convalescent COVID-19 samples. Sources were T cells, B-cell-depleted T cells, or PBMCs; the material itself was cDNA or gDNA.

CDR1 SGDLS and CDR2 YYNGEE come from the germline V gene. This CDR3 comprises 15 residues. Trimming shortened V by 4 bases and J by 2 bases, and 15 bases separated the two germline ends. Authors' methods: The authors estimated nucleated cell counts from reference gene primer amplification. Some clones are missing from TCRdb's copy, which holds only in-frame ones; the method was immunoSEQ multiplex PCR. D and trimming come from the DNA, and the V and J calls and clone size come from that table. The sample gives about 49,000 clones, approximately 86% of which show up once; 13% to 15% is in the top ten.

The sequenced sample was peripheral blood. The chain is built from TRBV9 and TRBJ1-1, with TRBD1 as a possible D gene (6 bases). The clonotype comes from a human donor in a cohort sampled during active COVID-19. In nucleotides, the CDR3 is TGTGCCAGCAGCCGGTCAGACAGGTCAAACACTGAAGCTTTCTTT. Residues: CASSRSDRSNTEAFF.